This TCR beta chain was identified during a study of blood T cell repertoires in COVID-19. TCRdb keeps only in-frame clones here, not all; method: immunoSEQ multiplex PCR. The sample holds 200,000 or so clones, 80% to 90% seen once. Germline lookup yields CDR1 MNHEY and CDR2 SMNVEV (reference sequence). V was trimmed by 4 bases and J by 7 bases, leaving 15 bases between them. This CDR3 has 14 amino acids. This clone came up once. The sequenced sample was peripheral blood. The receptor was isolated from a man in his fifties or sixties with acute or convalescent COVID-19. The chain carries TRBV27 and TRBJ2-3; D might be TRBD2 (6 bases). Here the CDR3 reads CASSSRDSANTQYF. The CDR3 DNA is TGTGCCAGCAGTTCCCGGGACTCCGCAAATACGCAGTATTTT.